The 7 T cell receptor beta chains given below trace back to one sample, sequenced in a study of regulatory T cells in long-lasting Graves disease. With iRepertoire HTBI primers and Arm-PCR of CDR3 regions, TCR beta libraries were built. TCRdb ran MiXCR on the multiplex PCR reads and lists one entry per CDR3 protein. This sample carries roughly 300,000 distinct CDR3 sequences, roughly 21% of them seen once, and the ten largest clones take 29%. Time point noted: persistent/refractory GD, antithyroid drugs over 5 years with positive TRAb. The TCR library was made from RNA extracted from PBMCs. The source was peripheral blood mononuclear cells (PBMCs), collected when the disease was refractory, from a patient treated with antithyroid drugs. Receptor source: a female donor with Graves disease.

The chain joins TRBV5-1 to TRBJ1-4; no clear D. CDR1 SGHRS and CDR2 YFSETQ come from the germline V gene. CDR3 length equals 16 residues. V was clipped by 0 bases and J by 8 bases, with 17 bases between them. The CDR3 region has the DNA TGCGCCAGCAGCTTGGTCATGGGCACCCTCGGGGAAAAACTGTTTTTT. Translated: CASSLVMGTLGEKLFF.

This clonotype appeared many times. J is TRBJ2-4 and V is TRBV18; TRBD1 might be the D (6 bases). The CDR3 sequence is 15 residues long. The germline CDR1 and CDR2 sequences are KGHSH and LQKENI. V lost 3 bases and J 5 bases, leaving 14 bases between the germline ends. CDR3 loop: CASSPLQGKENIQYF. CDR3 DNA sequence: TGTGCCAGCTCACCGTTACAGGGTAAAGAAAACATTCAGTACTTC.

This clonotype was observed many times. The genes are TRBV28 and TRBJ1-5; 10 bases align to TRBD1. This CDR3 contains 13 residues. The junction had 1 base not matched to a gene; V was cut back by 6 bases and J by 5 bases. Germline CDR1 and CDR2: MDHEN and SYDVKM. CDR3 nucleotides: TGTGCCAGCAGCGGGACAGGGGATCAGCCCCAGCATTTT. It translates to CASSGTGDQPQHF.

This clonotype was picked up a small number of times. The chain couples TRBV7-9 to TRBJ2-7, with TRBD1 matching over 7 bases. There are 18 residues in the CDR3. The V segment lost 5 bases and the J segment 0 bases; nucleotides outside the gene matches: 16. Germline V gene lookup returns CDR1 SEHNR and CDR2 FQNEAQ (reference sequence). The CDR3: CASSQRTRGQTRSYEQYF. CDR3 sequence (DNA): TGTGCCAGCAGCCAAAGGACCCGGGGACAGACTCGCTCCTACGAGCAGTACTTC.

This clonotype occurred many times. The rearrangement joins TRBV28 to TRBJ2-7; TRBD1 aligns across 10 bases. The V segment lost 3 bases and the J segment 6 bases; nucleotides outside the gene matches: 5. CDR1 is MDHEN and CDR2 is SYDVKM in the germline V gene. This CDR3 region has 14 residues. CDR3 coding DNA: TGTGCCAGCAGTTTTCCCGGGACAGGGGTCGAGCAGTACTTC. It codes for CASSFPGTGVEQYF.

This clonotype was recorded at least ten times. The chain couples TRBV2 to TRBJ1-5; D perhaps matches TRBD1 (5 bases). Germline V CDR1 and CDR2: SNHLY, FYNNEI. The ends were cut back, 6 bases at V and 0 bases at J, with 12 bases in the middle. CDR3 size: 15 residues. The CDR3 loop is CASRGGGYSNQPQHF. CDR3 bases: TGTGCCAGCAGGGGTGGGGGTTATAGCAATCAGCCCCAGCATTTT.

The gene calls are TRBV11-2 and TRBJ2-5; D remains unclear. The CDR3 length is 12 residues. Germline CDR1 is SGHAT and CDR2 is FQNNGV. V was cut by 4 bases and J by 4 bases, with 7 bases left in between. The CDR3: CASSSDIETQYF. CDR3 bases: TGTGCCAGCAGCTCCGACATAGAGACCCAGTACTTC.